These T cell receptor beta chains were read from a single sample in a study of T-cell memory formation after mild COVID-19. TCRdb re-derived calls from the 5' RACE reads in MiXCR, one entry per CDR3 protein. Found here are around 320,000 distinct CDR3 sequences, around 28% of them singletons; the top ten hold about 13%. Sample: PBMCs or a T cell subset sorted from them (not recorded which). The receptors shown here come from an adult woman who had mild COVID-19 (a few samples of this study predate the infection). Cell type and time point are not known. Both conserved end residues are part of each CDR3. The D gene is left open where the match is weak. Not every row has a clone size; where given, it reads once, few, many or a size class.

>TRBJ2-5|TRBV29-1|many|NA
TGCAGCCAAGAGGGGGGGACGCGAGGAGAGACCCAGTACTTC
CSQEGGTRGETQYF
>TRBJ2-5|TRBV11-3|few|NA
TGTGCCAGCAGCCCGAGGGGGTCGGGGCAAGAGACCCAGTACTTC
CASSPRGSGQETQYF
>TRBJ1-1|TRBV7-9|few|TRBD1
TGTGCCAGCAGCTTCGCGACAGGGGGAAGGCCGGGCACTGAAGCTTTCTTT
CASSFATGGRPGTEAFF
>TRBJ1-2|TRBV5-1|NA|TRBD1
TGCGCCAGCAGCGGGACAGGGGATGTATTCTACACCTTC
CASSGTGDVFYTF
>TRBJ2-7|TRBV6-5|few|NA
TGTGCCAGCAGTTACAGGGAGGAGCAGTACTTC
CASSYREEQYF
>TRBJ2-2|TRBV29-1|NA|NA
TGCAGCGGACTAAACACCGGGGAGCTGTTTTTT
CSGLNTGELFF
>TRBJ2-3|TRBV5-1|few|NA
TGCGCCAGCAGCCGACTCGGACTACGCACAGATACGCAGTATTTT
CASSRLGLRTDTQYF
>TRBJ2-3|TRBV29-1|few|NA
TGCAGCGTTGTTGGGGCTGTCGGCACAGATACGCAGTATTTT
CSVVGAVGTDTQYF
>TRBJ1-5|TRBV12-3/TRBV12-4|few|NA
TGTGCCAGCAGTTTTAATGTGGGAGCCCAGCATTTT
CASSFNVGAQHF
>TRBJ2-2|TRBV4-1|few|NA
TGCGCCAGCAGCCAGAGCTCTGCAGGGGAGCTGTTTTTT
CASSQSSAGELFF
>TRBJ2-7|TRBV19|NA|TRBD1
TGTGCCAGTACTTTCAGTGGGACAGAGTACGAGCAGTACTTC
CASTFSGTEYEQYF